Below are 14 T cell receptor beta chains sequenced from a single sample in a study of blood T cell repertoires in COVID-19. Method: immunoSEQ multiplex PCR; TCRdb's copy keeps in-frame clones and lacks some. The sample has about 120,000 clones; 81% are singletons. Sequencing input: peripheral blood. The receptor source for this set is a woman aged 50 to 65 with acute or convalescent COVID-19.

J is TRBJ2-7 and V is TRBV4-1; TRBD1 agrees at 7 bases. The CDR3 spans 15 residues. The V gene's germline CDR1 is MGHRA and CDR2 YSYEKL. V shed 1 base and J 1 base; nucleotides not matched to a gene: 4. The CDR3 region is CASSQGQGSSYEQYF. The CDR3 DNA is TGCGCCAGCAGCCAAGGACAGGGTTCTTCCTACGAGCAGTACTTC.

The V gene is TRBV29-1, the J gene TRBJ2-5; D remains ambiguous. CDR3 length: 13 amino acids. Trimming removed 5 bases from V and 7 bases from J, with 17 bases in between. Germline V gene sequence: CDR1 SQVTM, CDR2 ANQGSEA. This CDR3 reads CSVHPVSEATQYF. The CDR3 coding sequence is TGCAGCGTTCACCCCGTGAGCGAGGCGACCCAGTACTTC. Supplemented by reference TRBV29-1 and TRBJ2-5, the full variable domain reads SAVISQKPSRDICQRGTSLTIQCQVDSQVTMMFWYRQQPGQSLTLIATANQGSEATYESGFVIDKFPISRPNLTFSTLTVSNMSPEDSSIYLCSVHPVSEATQYFGPGTRLLVL.

The chain joins TRBV7-3 to TRBJ2-5; 12 bases agree with TRBD2. Germline V gives CDR1 SGHTA, CDR2 FQGTGA. The V segment lost 5 bases and the J segment 4 bases; nucleotides outside the gene matches: 5. The CDR3 is 15 residues long. Here the CDR3 reads CASSIGTSGSETQYF. The CDR3 DNA reads TGTGCCAGCAGCATCGGGACTAGCGGGTCAGAGACCCAGTACTTC.

The chain combines TRBV3-1 (or the pseudogene TRBV3-2) with TRBJ1-1, with 10 positions matching TRBD1. This CDR3 contains 15 residues. V gave up 4 bases and J gave up 6 bases; unmatched junction bases: 8. CDR1 LGHDT and CDR2 YNNKEL come from the germline V gene (reference sequence). The CDR3 nucleotides are TGTGCCAGCAGCCGAATGACAGGGGGCTCTTCTGAAGCTTTCTTT. This encodes CASSRMTGGSSEAFF.

V and J are TRBV9 and TRBJ1-4, with D possibly TRBD1 on 6 matching bases. Germline V gene sequence: CDR1 SGDLS, CDR2 YYNGEE. The CDR3 has 16 residues. Trimming took 2 bases from V and 13 from J, leaving 24 bases between them. The CDR3 DNA is TGTGCCAGCAGCGTCGGGGGGGGCACAGGAGGTTCGGGACTGTTTTTT. Residues: CASSVGGGTGGSGLFF.

With regard to this clone: Other DNA sequences from this sample encode an identical CDR3 as well. V usage is TRBV29-1 and J usage is TRBJ1-1, with D perhaps TRBD1 (5 bases). This CDR3 spans 12 amino acids. The V and J ends lost 3 bases and 6 bases respectively, with 11 bases between them. CDR1 and CDR2 from the germline V gene are SQVTM and ANQGSEA. In DNA, the CDR3 is TGCAGCGTTGACAGGGTGGGCGCTGAAGCTTTCTTT. Residues: CSVDRVGAEAFF. The full variable domain, in which reference TRBV29-1 and TRBJ1-1 provide the parts outside the CDR3, is SAVISQKPSRDICQRGTSLTIQCQVDSQVTMMFWYRQQPGQSLTLIATANQGSEATYESGFVIDKFPISRPNLTFSTLTVSNMSPEDSSIYLCSVDRVGAEAFFGQGTRLTVV.

J is TRBJ1-5 and V is TRBV7-9; 9 bases are a match to TRBD1. V was pared by 5 bases and J by 4 bases, with 3 bases of the junction left unmatched. Looked up from germline, CDR1 is SEHNR and CDR2 is FQNEAQ (reference sequence). CDR3 length: 14 amino acids. CDR3 region: CASSGGQGNQPQHF. The CDR3 DNA is TGTGCCAGCAGCGGGGGACAGGGAAATCAGCCCCAGCATTTT.

V usage is TRBV30 and J usage is TRBJ1-2; 9 positions agree with TRBD1. From germline, CDR1 is GTSNPN and CDR2 SVGIG (reference sequence). Trimming removed 4 bases from V and 1 base from J; junction bases left unmatched: 4. This CDR3 contains 14 residues. The CDR3 region is CAWIRTGDNYGYTF. In DNA, the CDR3 is TGTGCCTGGATTCGGACAGGGGATAACTATGGCTACACCTTC.

This sequence joins TRBV7-9 and TRBJ2-1; maybe TRBD2 (5 bases). The germline CDR1 and CDR2 sequences are SEHNR and FQNEAQ (reference sequence). V lost 7 bases and J lost 0, with 10 bases in between. The CDR3 is 14 residues long. This chain's CDR3 is CASTTGSSYNEQFF. Written as DNA, the CDR3 is TGTGCCAGCACGACTGGGAGCTCCTACAATGAGCAGTTCTTC. Complete variable domain (other parts from reference TRBV7-9 and TRBJ2-1): DTGVSQNPRHKITKRGQNVTFRCDPISEHNRLYWYRQTLGQGPEFLTYFQNEAQLEKSRLLSDRFSAERPKGSFSTLEIQRTEQGDSAMYLCASTTGSSYNEQFFGPGTRLTVL.

The V and J genes are TRBV7-9 and TRBJ1-2; 11 positions agree with TRBD1. V shed 7 bases and J 3 bases; nucleotides not matched to a gene: 4. The germline V gene encodes CDR1 SEHNR and CDR2 FQNEAQ (reference sequence). This CDR3 has 14 residues. The CDR3 protein is CASNEGQGDYGYTF. CDR3 sequence (DNA): TGTGCCAGCAACGAGGGACAGGGGGACTATGGCTACACCTTC.

The chain joins TRBV29-1 to TRBJ2-5; a weak D match, TRBD1 (6 bases). The CDR3 covers 13 residues. CDR1 is SQVTM, CDR2 ANQGSEA, per germline. Trimming stripped 4 bases from V and 5 bases from J, with 14 bases between. The CDR3 DNA is TGCAGCGTTGGACAGGCGGTGGGGGAGACCCAGTACTTC. This encodes CSVGQAVGETQYF.

The J gene is TRBJ2-1, the V gene TRBV4-1; 11 positions agree with TRBD2. CDR3 length: 16 residues. Germline trimming cut 5 bases from V and 1 base from J; bases unmatched to any gene: 4. The V gene's germline CDR1 is MGHRA and CDR2 YSYEKL. The CDR3 nucleotides are TGCGCCAGCAGCAAGACTAGCGGGATGTCCTACAATGAGCAGTTCTTC. Protein: CASSKTSGMSYNEQFF.

CDR3 sequence: CASSPSNTDTQYF. The CDR3 bases are TGTGCCAGCAGTCCCTCTAACACAGATACGCAGTATTTT. The rearrangement uses TRBV12-3 or TRBV12-4 and TRBJ2-3; no definite D call. The CDR3 spans 13 residues. Trimming left V 5 bases short and J 2 bases short, with 8 bases between.

The chain combines TRBV27 with TRBJ2-5, with D maybe TRBD1 (6 bases). CDR1 is MNHEY and CDR2 is SMNVEV in the germline V gene (reference sequence). The germline V and J ends were trimmed by 5 bases and 6 bases, with 13 bases remaining between them. This CDR3 is 13 amino acids long. CDR3 bases: TGTGCCAGCAGTCCAACAGGGTTTCAGACCCAGTACTTC. It is translated as CASSPTGFQTQYF.